Presented here are 18 T cell receptor beta chains from one specimen sequenced in a study of PD-L1 blockade in urothelial cancer. Assay used: immunoSEQ multiplex PCR; TCRdb lists only in-frame clones, some missing. Of 15,000 to 20,000 clones in the sample, about 85% were seen once. Sequencing was performed on PBMCs, taken around atezolizumab (anti-PD-L1) treatment. The source is a man aged 50 or older with urothelial cancer.

This chain connects TRBV4-3 to TRBJ1-2; 9 nucleotides line up with TRBD1. After removal of 0 bases from V and 7 bases from J, the junction contained 9 bases not matched to a gene. Per germline, CDR1 LGHNA and CDR2 YSLEER. There are 16 residues in the CDR3. The CDR3 sequence: CASSQDSTGGRGGYTF. Written as DNA, the CDR3 is TGCGCCAGCAGCCAAGATAGTACAGGGGGCAGAGGTGGCTACACCTTC.

The chain combines TRBV7-9 with TRBJ2-1, with 8 bases matching TRBD2. Germline trimming cut 7 bases from V and 4 bases from J; bases unmatched to any gene: 9. The CDR3 is 15 amino acids. From germline, CDR1 is SEHNR and CDR2 FQNEAQ (reference sequence). For the CDR3, the DNA is TGTGCCAGCACCGGGCGGGGGGCGAGGTACAATGAGCAGTTCTTC. Translated: CASTGRGARYNEQFF.

The chain couples TRBV2 to TRBJ2-2; 9 bases line up with TRBD2. Germline lookup yields CDR1 SNHLY and CDR2 FYNNEI. Germline trimming cut 10 bases from V and 2 bases from J; bases unmatched to any gene: 5. This CDR3 has 14 residues. CDR3 residues: CAIHSGGNTGELFF. CDR3 DNA sequence: TGTGCCATCCATAGCGGGGGAAACACCGGGGAGCTGTTTTTT.

The CDR3 reads CASSEGGWMDTQYF. CDR3 DNA sequence: TGTGCCAGCAGTGAGGGGGGGTGGATGGATACGCAGTATTTT. V and J are TRBV6-1 and TRBJ2-3, with 7 positions matching TRBD2. Per the germline V gene, CDR1 is MNHNS and CDR2 is SASEGT. This CDR3 is built from 14 residues. V shed 3 bases, J shed 6 bases, and the junction held 6 bases outside the gene matches.

This clone was seen only once. The chain's CDR3 is CASRVGEETQYF. The CDR3 DNA follows: TGTGCCAGCCGGGTAGGGGAAGAGACCCAGTACTTC. This chain uses TRBV6-5 with TRBJ2-5; D is possibly TRBD1 (5 bases). V was clipped by 8 bases and J by 3 bases, with 10 bases between them. The germline V gene has CDR1 MNHEY and CDR2 SVGAGI. There are 12 residues in the CDR3.

This chain uses TRBV18 with TRBJ2-7; a weak D match, TRBD1 (6 bases). V gave up 4 bases and J gave up 7 bases, with 17 bases separating them. The CDR3 length is 14 residues. Germline V gives CDR1 KGHSH, CDR2 LQKENI. In nucleotides, the CDR3 is TGTGCCAGCTCACAGGGACACATCATCGGGGAGCAGTACTTC. It specifies CASSQGHIIGEQYF.

The table lists this clone with a count of one. The chain combines TRBV4-3 with TRBJ2-2, with D possibly TRBD1 on 5 matching bases. V lost 1 base and J 0 bases, leaving 9 bases between the germline ends. The length of the CDR3 is 16 residues. The germline CDR1 and CDR2 sequences are LGHNA and YSLEER. The CDR3 nucleotides are TGCGCCAGCAGCCAAGTTACAGGCACGAACACCGGGGAGCTGTTTTTT. It translates to CASSQVTGTNTGELFF.

J is TRBJ1-2 and V is TRBV5-1; D ambiguous. Per germline, CDR1 SGHRS and CDR2 YFSETQ. V dropped 2 bases and J dropped 3 bases, with 11 bases sitting between them. CDR3 size: 14 residues. In DNA form, the CDR3 reads TGCGCCAGCAGCTTTCTGGAGGGCGACTATGGCTACACCTTC. Encoded protein: CASSFLEGDYGYTF.

CDR3 sequence: CASSAQQGARNTGELFF. The CDR3 DNA sequence: TGTGCCAGCAGTGCCCAACAGGGGGCGCGAAACACCGGGGAGCTGTTTTTT. The chain carries TRBV6-1 and TRBJ2-2; TRBD1 matches at 9 bases. Trimming cost V 4 bases and J 2 bases; bases outside gene matches: 8. The germline CDR1 and CDR2 sequences are MNHNS and SASEGT. This CDR3 comprises 17 residues.

In its sample, this clone was seen once. V and J are TRBV6-5 and TRBJ2-7, with D possibly being TRBD2 (7 bases). In germline, CDR1 is MNHEY, CDR2 SVGAGI. The CDR3 is 13 amino acids. This CDR3 reads CTSGEGASYEQYF. The CDR3 DNA follows: TGTACCTCAGGGGAGGGAGCCTCCTACGAGCAGTACTTC.

The chain couples TRBV11-3 to TRBJ2-1; no firm D call. Germline assignment: CDR1 SGHNT and CDR2 YENEEA. The CDR3 has 12 amino acids. The V end was cut by 6 bases, the J end by 9 bases, with 12 bases between. The CDR3 here is CASSPRSGEQFF. The DNA of the CDR3 is TGTGCCAGCAGTCCCCGCTCGGGTGAGCAGTTCTTC.

The chain has TRBV25-1 and TRBJ2-7, with 10 positions matching TRBD2. Germline values: CDR1 MGHDK, CDR2 SYGVNS. V lost 3 bases and J lost 5; bases outside the gene matches: 4. The CDR3 has 14 residues. CDR3 sequence reads: CASSDYGTSDEQYF. The DNA for the CDR3 is TGTGCCAGCAGTGATTACGGGACTAGCGACGAGCAGTACTTC.

This chain connects TRBV6-4 to TRBJ1-5; TRBD1 aligns across 7 bases. CDR1 is MRHNA, CDR2 SNTAGT, per germline. CDR3 length: 13 residues. Unmatched junction bases numbered 7, after V lost 7 bases and J lost 7 bases. The CDR3: CASTFRGYQPQHF. The CDR3 coding sequence is TGTGCCAGCACGTTCAGGGGGTACCAGCCCCAGCATTTT.

The chain combines TRBV9 with TRBJ2-1; 9 bases are shared with TRBD1. The CDR3 is made up of 15 amino acids. Per the germline V gene, CDR1 is SGDLS and CDR2 is YYNGEE. The J segment lost 4 bases and the V segment lost 4 bases, leaving 6 bases of the junction unmatched. In DNA form, the CDR3 reads TGTGCCAGCAGCCCTTCCGGGACAGGGTACAATGAGCAGTTCTTC. Protein: CASSPSGTGYNEQFF.

The genes are TRBV10-3 and TRBJ2-2, with 9 bases identical to TRBD1. Germline trimming cut 10 bases from V and 0 bases from J; bases unmatched to any gene: 6. This CDR3 is built from 15 residues. Germline V lookup: CDR1 ENHRY, CDR2 SYGVKD. For the CDR3, the DNA is TGTGCCACCACGGGACAGGGCGCGAACACCGGGGAGCTGTTTTTT. Its protein is CATTGQGANTGELFF.

V and J are TRBV10-1 and TRBJ2-1; 9 bases map to TRBD2. This CDR3 region has 14 residues. The germline gives CDR1 WNHNN, CDR2 SYGVQD (reference sequence). Trimming at V came to 4 bases and at J to 6 bases, leaving 4 bases not matched to a gene. CDR3 DNA: TGCGCCAGCAGTGTAGCGGGAGAGGGCAATGAGCAGTTCTTC. Amino acids: CASSVAGEGNEQFF.

V and J are TRBV6-1 and TRBJ2-1; D may be TRBD2 (6 bases). Trimming left V 8 bases short and J 10 bases short, with 21 bases between. Germline V gene data show CDR1 as MNHNS and CDR2 as SASEGT. The CDR3 spans 14 residues. CDR3 DNA sequence: TGTGCCAGCGTGACGGGACTCCGGATTTGGGAGCAGTTCTTC. This codes for CASVTGLRIWEQFF.

This rearrangement joins TRBV7-2 to TRBJ2-3, with TRBD1 matching over 7 bases. The J segment lost 6 bases and the V segment lost 7 bases, leaving 13 bases of the junction unmatched. Germline V gene data show CDR1 as SGHTA and CDR2 as FQGNSA. There are 15 residues in the CDR3. CDR3 protein: CASTPTGPLPDTQYF. The CDR3 DNA reads TGTGCCAGCACCCCGACAGGGCCCCTCCCGGATACGCAGTATTTT.